Listed below are T cell receptor beta chains from one sample, sequenced in a study of OX40 agonist ivuxolimab in advanced cancers. Using immunoSEQ multiplex PCR, the repertoire was profiled, and TCRdb retains in-frame clones only, with some absent. The sample lists tens of thousands of clones, 85% to 95% occurring once. Sequenced here: CD4+ or CD8+ T cells sorted from blood, sampled in a trial of the OX40 agonist ivuxolimab. The source of these receptors is an adult with an advanced solid tumor such as melanoma, head and neck, liver or kidney cancer. Both conserved end residues are part of each CDR3. The D gene is left open where the match is weak. Clone size is stated in some rows and not others, as once, few, many or a class when expanded.

CDR3 length: 17
V gene: TRBV30
clone size: .
J gene: TRBJ2-1
D gene: TRBD2
CDR3 protein: CAWSTLTSGSSYNEQFF
CDR3 DNA: TGTGCCTGGAGTACCTTGACTAGCGGGAGCTCCTACAATGAGCAGTTCTTC

CDR3 length: 18
V gene: TRBV28
clone size: .
J gene: TRBJ2-1
D gene: TRBD2
CDR3 protein: CASSSGLAGAFLYNEQFF
CDR3 DNA: TGTGCCAGCAGTTCGGGACTAGCGGGAGCCTTTCTTTACAATGAGCAGTTCTTC

CDR3 length: 15
V gene: TRBV9
clone size: few
J gene: TRBJ2-3
D gene: .
CDR3 protein: CASSVEGRSTDTQYF
CDR3 DNA: TGTGCCAGCAGCGTAGAAGGGAGAAGCACAGATACGCAGTATTTT

CDR3 length: 14
V gene: TRBV7-2
clone size: .
J gene: TRBJ2-1
D gene: .
CDR3 protein: CASSLGIGSTEQFF
CDR3 DNA: TGTGCCAGCAGCTTAGGAATCGGGAGCACTGAGCAGTTCTTC

CDR3 length: 18
V gene: TRBV4-2
clone size: .
J gene: TRBJ2-3
D gene: TRBD1
CDR3 protein: CASSQDPIYQGGTDTQYF
CDR3 DNA: TGTGCCAGCAGCCAAGATCCGATTTACCAGGGGGGCACAGATACGCAGTATTTT

CDR3 length: 16
V gene: TRBV11-2
clone size: .
J gene: TRBJ2-7
D gene: TRBD1
CDR3 protein: CASSLGGAGGPYEQYF
CDR3 DNA: TGTGCCAGCAGCTTAGGAGGGGCAGGGGGACCCTACGAGCAGTACTTC

CDR3 length: 14
V gene: TRBV7-9
clone size: .
J gene: TRBJ1-1
D gene: .
CDR3 protein: CASPGAGMDTEAFF
CDR3 DNA: TGTGCCAGCCCCGGGGCAGGGATGGACACTGAAGCTTTCTTT

CDR3 length: 14
V gene: TRBV28
clone size: .
J gene: TRBJ2-7
D gene: .
CDR3 protein: CASSLRRVSYEQYF
CDR3 DNA: TGTGCCAGCAGTCTTCGTCGGGTCTCCTACGAGCAGTACTTC

CDR3 length: 17
V gene: TRBV6-1
clone size: .
J gene: TRBJ2-1
D gene: TRBD2
CDR3 protein: CASSANSVAGGGVEQFF
CDR3 DNA: TGTGCCAGCAGTGCCAATTCGGTAGCGGGAGGTGGCGTCGAGCAGTTCTTC

CDR3 length: 14
V gene: TRBV7-8
clone size: .
J gene: TRBJ2-1
D gene: .
CDR3 protein: CASRHRDSYNEQFF
CDR3 DNA: TGTGCCAGCAGGCACCGGGACTCCTACAATGAGCAGTTCTTC

CDR3 length: 17
V gene: TRBV7-8
clone size: .
J gene: TRBJ1-5
D gene: .
CDR3 protein: CASSLTRAFGGDQPQHF
CDR3 DNA: TGTGCCAGCAGCTTAACAAGGGCCTTCGGGGGAGATCAGCCCCAGCATTTT

CDR3 length: 13
V gene: TRBV18
clone size: .
J gene: TRBJ2-1
D gene: TRBD2
CDR3 protein: CASSPGDGGMQFF
CDR3 DNA: TGTGCCAGCTCACCAGGAGACGGGGGGATGCAGTTCTTC

CDR3 length: 13
V gene: TRBV9
clone size: .
J gene: TRBJ2-2
D gene: .
CDR3 protein: CAARKGETGELFF
CDR3 DNA: TGTGCCGCCCGCAAGGGAGAAACCGGGGAGCTGTTTTTT

CDR3 length: 13
V gene: TRBV28
clone size: .
J gene: TRBJ1-1
D gene: .
CDR3 protein: CASSTGGNTEAFF
CDR3 DNA: TGTGCCAGCAGCACCGGCGGGAACACTGAAGCTTTCTTT

CDR3 length: 15
V gene: TRBV28
clone size: .
J gene: TRBJ2-5
D gene: .
CDR3 protein: CASSFPAGNQETQYF
CDR3 DNA: TGTGCCAGCAGTTTTCCGGCGGGTAACCAAGAGACCCAGTACTTC